The entry below describes one TCR beta chain. Antigen: not known. Each donor was nominally healthy when sampled (though unrecorded immune exposures were likely). The data are from a study of cytomegalovirus exposure and HLA in healthy donors. The overall study: Inside one of the first data releases sat around 77 million unique TCRs taken from HLA-typed donors.

CDR1 is SGHTA and CDR2 is FQGNSA in the germline V gene. V lost 1 base, J lost 8 bases, and 11 bases lay in between. The CDR3 is made up of 13 amino acids. Findings and limits, study-wide: Immune exposure was documented only through CMV serostatus. The investigators catalogued 164 TCR beta chains as cytomegalovirus-associated.

The primer mix had 60 Vbeta and 13 Jbeta primers. This table comes from immunoSEQ multiplex PCR, and its TCRdb copy is limited to in-frame clones, with some not included. The sample has about 150,000 clones; around 80% are singletons. The sequenced sample was PBMCs. This TCR came from a woman aged 25 to 39 in good health and CMV-seropositive. This rearrangement joins TRBV7-2 to TRBJ1-2; D is unclear. For the CDR3, the DNA is TGTGCCAGCAGCTTAGAGGTTATCGGGGGCTACACCTTC. Translating it yields CASSLEVIGGYTF. Complete variable domain (other parts from reference TRBV7-2 and TRBJ1-2): GAGVSQSPSNKVTEKGKDVELRCDPISGHTALYWYRQSLGQGLEFLIYFQGNSAPDKSGLPSDRFSAERTGGSVSTLTIQRTQQEDSAVYLCASSLEVIGGYTFGSGTRLTVV.